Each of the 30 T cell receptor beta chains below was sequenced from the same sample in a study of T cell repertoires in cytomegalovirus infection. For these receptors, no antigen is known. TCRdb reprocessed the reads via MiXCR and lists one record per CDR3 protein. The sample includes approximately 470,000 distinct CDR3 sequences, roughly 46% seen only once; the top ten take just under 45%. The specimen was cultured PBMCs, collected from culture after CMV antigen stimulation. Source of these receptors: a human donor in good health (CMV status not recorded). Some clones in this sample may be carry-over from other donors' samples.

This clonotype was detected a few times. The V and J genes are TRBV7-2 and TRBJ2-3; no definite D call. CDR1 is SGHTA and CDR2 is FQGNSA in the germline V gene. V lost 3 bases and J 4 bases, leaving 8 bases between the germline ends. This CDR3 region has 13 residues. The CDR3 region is CASSLDVSDTQYF. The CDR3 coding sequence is TGTGCCAGCAGCTTGGACGTCTCAGATACGCAGTATTTT.

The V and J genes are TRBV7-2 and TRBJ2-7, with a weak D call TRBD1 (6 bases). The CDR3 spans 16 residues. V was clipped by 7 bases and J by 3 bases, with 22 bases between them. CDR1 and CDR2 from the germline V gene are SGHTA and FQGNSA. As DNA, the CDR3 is TGTGCCAGCAACCCCGGGGATTGGGGGCGCGACTACGAGCAGTACTTC. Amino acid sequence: CASNPGDWGRDYEQYF. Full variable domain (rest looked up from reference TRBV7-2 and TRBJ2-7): GAGVSQSPSNKVTEKGKDVELRCDPISGHTALYWYRQSLGQGLEFLIYFQGNSAPDKSGLPSDRFSAERTGGSVSTLTIQRTQQEDSAVYLCASNPGDWGRDYEQYFGPGTRLTVT.

Here the CDR3 DNA reads TGTGCCATCAGTGGAAAGACGGACGCGGGGGACTATGGCTACACCTTC. Its protein product is CAISGKTDAGDYGYTF. This rearrangement joins TRBV10-3 to TRBJ1-2; weak D call: TRBD1 (5 bases). CDR1 is ENHRY, CDR2 SYGVKD, per germline. CDR3 size: 16 residues. Trimming stripped 4 bases from V and 3 bases from J, with 18 bases between.

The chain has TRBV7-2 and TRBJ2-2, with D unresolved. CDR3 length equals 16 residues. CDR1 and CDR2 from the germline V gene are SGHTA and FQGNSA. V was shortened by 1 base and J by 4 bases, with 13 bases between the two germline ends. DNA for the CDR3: TGTGCCAGCAGCTTAGTCCTCCGGCCCCCCACCGGGGAGCTGTTTTTT. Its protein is CASSLVLRPPTGELFF.

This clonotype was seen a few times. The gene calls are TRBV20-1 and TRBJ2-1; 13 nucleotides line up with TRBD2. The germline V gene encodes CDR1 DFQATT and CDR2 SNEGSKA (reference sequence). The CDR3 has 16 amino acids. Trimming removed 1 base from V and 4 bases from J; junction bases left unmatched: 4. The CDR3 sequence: CSARGGLAGAYNEQFF. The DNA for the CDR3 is TGCAGTGCTAGAGGCGGACTAGCGGGGGCTTACAATGAGCAGTTCTTC.

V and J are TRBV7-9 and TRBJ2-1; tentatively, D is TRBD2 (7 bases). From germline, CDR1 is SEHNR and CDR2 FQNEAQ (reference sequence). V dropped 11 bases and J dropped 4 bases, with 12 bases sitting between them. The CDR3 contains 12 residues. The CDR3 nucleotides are TGTGCCGGGGCGGGGGCATACAATGAGCAGTTCTTC. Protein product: CAGAGAYNEQFF.

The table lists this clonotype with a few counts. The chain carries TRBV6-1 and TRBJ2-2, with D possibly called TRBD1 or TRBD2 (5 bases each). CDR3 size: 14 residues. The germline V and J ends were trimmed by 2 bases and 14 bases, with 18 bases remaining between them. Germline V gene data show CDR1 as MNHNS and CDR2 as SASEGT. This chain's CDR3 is CASSELGRTTVLFF. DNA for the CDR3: TGTGCCAGCAGTGAATTGGGACGAACGACAGTACTGTTTTTT.

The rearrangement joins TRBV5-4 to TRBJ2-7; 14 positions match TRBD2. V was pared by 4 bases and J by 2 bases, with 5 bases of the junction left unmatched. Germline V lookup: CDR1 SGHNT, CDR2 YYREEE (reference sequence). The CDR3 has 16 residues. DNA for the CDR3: TGTGCCAGCAGCCCGGGACTAGCGGGAGACCCCTACGAGCAGTACTTC. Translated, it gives CASSPGLAGDPYEQYF.

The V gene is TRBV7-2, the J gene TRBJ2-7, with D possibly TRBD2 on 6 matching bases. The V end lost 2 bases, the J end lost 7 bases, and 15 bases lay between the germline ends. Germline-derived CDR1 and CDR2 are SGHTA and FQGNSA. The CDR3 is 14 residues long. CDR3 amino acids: CASSLPSALGEQYF. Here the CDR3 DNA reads TGTGCCAGCAGCTTACCTAGCGCTTTGGGAGAGCAGTACTTC.

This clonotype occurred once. The CDR3, as DNA: TGTGCCAGCAGCGTCACTAGCGGGATGAGGAGCGTTTTAGAGACCCAGTACTTC. Translation: CASSVTSGMRSVLETQYF. V usage is TRBV11-2 and J usage is TRBJ2-5, with TRBD2 matching over 10 bases. Germline V CDR1 and CDR2: SGHAT, FQNNGV. The V segment lost 5 bases and the J segment 4 bases; nucleotides outside the gene matches: 16. This CDR3 contains 18 residues.

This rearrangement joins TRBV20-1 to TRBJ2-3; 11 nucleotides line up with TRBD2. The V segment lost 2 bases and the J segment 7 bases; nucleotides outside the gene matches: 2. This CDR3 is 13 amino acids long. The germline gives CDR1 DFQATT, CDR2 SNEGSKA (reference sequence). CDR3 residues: CSARTSGGNTQYF. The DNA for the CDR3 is TGCAGTGCTAGAACTAGCGGGGGAAATACGCAGTATTTT.

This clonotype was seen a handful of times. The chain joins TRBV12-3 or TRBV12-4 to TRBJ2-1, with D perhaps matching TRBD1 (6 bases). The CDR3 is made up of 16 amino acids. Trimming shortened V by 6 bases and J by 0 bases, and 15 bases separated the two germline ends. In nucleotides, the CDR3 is TGTGCCAGCAGCCTGACAGGAATGAACTCCTACAATGAGCAGTTCTTC. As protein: CASSLTGMNSYNEQFF.

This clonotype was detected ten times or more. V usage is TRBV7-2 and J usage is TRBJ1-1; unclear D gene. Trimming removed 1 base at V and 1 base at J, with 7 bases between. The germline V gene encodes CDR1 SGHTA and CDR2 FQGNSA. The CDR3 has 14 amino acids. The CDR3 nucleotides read TGTGCCAGCAGCTTAGTGCCAGGGAACACTGAAGCTTTCTTT. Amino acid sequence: CASSLVPGNTEAFF.

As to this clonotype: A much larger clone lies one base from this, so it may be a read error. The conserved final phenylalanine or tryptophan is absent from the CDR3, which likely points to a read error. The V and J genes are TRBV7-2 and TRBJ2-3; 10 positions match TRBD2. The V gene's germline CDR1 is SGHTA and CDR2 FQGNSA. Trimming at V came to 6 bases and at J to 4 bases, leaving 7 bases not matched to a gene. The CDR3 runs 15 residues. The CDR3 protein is CASRKAGGSADTQYY. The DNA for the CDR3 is TGTGCCAGCAGAAAAGCGGGGGGGAGCGCAGATACGCAGTATTAT.

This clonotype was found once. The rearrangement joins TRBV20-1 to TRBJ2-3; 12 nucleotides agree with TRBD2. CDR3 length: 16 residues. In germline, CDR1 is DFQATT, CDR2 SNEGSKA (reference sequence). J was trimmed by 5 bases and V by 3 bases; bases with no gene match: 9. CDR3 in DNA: TGCAGTGCTAGCGGAGCGGCTAGCGGGGGGGTAGATACGCAGTATTTT. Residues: CSASGAASGGVDTQYF.

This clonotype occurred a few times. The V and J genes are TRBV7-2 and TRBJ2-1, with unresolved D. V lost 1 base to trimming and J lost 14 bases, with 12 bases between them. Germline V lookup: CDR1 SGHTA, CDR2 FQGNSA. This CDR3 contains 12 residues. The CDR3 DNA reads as TGTGCCAGCAGCTTAGTAGTCCAAGAGGAGTTCTTC. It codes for CASSLVVQEEFF. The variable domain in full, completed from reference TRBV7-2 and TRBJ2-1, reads GAGVSQSPSNKVTEKGKDVELRCDPISGHTALYWYRQSLGQGLEFLIYFQGNSAPDKSGLPSDRFSAERTGGSVSTLTIQRTQQEDSAVYLCASSLVVQEEFFGPGTRLTVL.

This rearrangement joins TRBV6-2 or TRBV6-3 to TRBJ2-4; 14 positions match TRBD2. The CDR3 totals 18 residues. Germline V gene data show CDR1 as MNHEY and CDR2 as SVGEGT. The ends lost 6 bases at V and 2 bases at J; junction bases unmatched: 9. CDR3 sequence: CASREGLAGVWTKNIQYF. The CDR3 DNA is TGTGCCAGCAGGGAGGGACTAGCGGGAGTATGGACCAAAAACATTCAGTACTTC.

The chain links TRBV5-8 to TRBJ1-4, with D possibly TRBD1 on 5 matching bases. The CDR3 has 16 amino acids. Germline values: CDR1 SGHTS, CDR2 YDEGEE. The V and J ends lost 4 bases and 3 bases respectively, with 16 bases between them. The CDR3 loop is CASSPGRGRSNEKLFF. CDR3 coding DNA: TGTGCCAGCAGCCCGGGGAGGGGAAGGTCTAATGAAAAACTGTTTTTT.

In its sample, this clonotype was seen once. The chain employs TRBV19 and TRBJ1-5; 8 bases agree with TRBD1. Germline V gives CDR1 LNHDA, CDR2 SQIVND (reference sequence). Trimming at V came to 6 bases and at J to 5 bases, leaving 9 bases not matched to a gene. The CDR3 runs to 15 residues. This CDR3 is CASSPDRVNDQPQHF. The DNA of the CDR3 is TGTGCCAGTAGCCCGGACAGGGTGAATGATCAGCCCCAGCATTTT. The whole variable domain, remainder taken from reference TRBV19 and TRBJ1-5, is DGGITQSPKYLFRKEGQNVTLSCEQNLNHDAMYWYRQDPGQGLRLIYYSQIVNDFQKGDIAEGYSVSREKKESFPLTVTSAQKNPTAFYLCASSPDRVNDQPQHFGDGTRLSIL.

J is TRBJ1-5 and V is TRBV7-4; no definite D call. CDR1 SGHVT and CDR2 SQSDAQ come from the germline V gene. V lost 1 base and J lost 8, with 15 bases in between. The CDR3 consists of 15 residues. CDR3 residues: CASSLGDPAREPQHF. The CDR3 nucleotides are TGTGCCAGCAGCTTAGGGGATCCGGCCCGCGAGCCCCAGCATTTT.

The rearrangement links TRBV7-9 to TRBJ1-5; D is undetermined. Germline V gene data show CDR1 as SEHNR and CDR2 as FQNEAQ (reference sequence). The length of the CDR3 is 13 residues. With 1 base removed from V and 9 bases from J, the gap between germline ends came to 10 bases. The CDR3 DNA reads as TGTGCCAGCAGCTTAGTGGCTGGTGGGCCCCAGCATTTT. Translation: CASSLVAGGPQHF. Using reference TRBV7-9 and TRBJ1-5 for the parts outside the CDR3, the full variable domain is DTGVSQNPRHKITKRGQNVTFRCDPISEHNRLYWYRQTLGQGPEFLTYFQNEAQLEKSRLLSDRFSAERPKGSFSTLEIQRTEQGDSAMYLCASSLVAGGPQHFGDGTRLSIL.

The CDR3 DNA reads TGTGCCAGCAAATGGGGCGGTACCAATGAAGCTTTCTTT. This encodes CASKWGGTNEAFF. This sequence joins TRBV25-1 and TRBJ1-1; weak D call: TRBD1 (5 bases). CDR3 length: 13 amino acids. CDR1 is MGHDK and CDR2 is SYGVNS in the germline V gene. V lost 7 bases, J lost 7 bases, and 16 bases lay in between. The entire variable domain, with the rest obtained from reference TRBV25-1 and TRBJ1-1, is as follows: EADIYQTPRYLVIGTGKKITLECSQTMGHDKMYWYQQDPGMELHLIHYSYGVNSTEKGDLSSESTVSRIRTEHFPLTLESARPSHTSQYLCASKWGGTNEAFFGQGTRLTVV.

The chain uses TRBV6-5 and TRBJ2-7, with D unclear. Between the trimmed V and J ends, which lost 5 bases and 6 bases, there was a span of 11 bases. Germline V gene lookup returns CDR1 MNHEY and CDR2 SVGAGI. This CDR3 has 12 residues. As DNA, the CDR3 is TGTGCCAGCAGTCCCTTCTCCGTCGAGCAGTACTTC. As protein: CASSPFSVEQYF.

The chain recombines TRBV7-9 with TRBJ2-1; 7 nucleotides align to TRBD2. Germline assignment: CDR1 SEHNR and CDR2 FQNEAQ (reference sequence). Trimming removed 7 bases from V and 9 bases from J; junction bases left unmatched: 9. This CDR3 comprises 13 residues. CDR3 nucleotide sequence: TGTGCCAGCATGCGGGGGTATGATTTTGAGCAGTTCTTC. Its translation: CASMRGYDFEQFF. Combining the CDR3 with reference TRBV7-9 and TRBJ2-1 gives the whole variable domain DTGVSQNPRHKITKRGQNVTFRCDPISEHNRLYWYRQTLGQGPEFLTYFQNEAQLEKSRLLSDRFSAERPKGSFSTLEIQRTEQGDSAMYLCASMRGYDFEQFFGPGTRLTVL.

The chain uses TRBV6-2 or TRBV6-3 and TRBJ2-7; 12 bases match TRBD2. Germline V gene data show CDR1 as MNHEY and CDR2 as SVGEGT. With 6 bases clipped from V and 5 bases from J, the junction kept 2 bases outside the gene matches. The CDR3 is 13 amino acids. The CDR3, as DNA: TGTGCCAGCAGCCGGACTAGCGGGGACGAGCAGTACTTC. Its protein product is CASSRTSGDEQYF.

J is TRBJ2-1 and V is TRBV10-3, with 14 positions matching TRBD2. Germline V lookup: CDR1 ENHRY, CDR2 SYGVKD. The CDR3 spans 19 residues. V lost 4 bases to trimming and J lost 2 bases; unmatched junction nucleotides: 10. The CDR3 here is CAISVQTSGGVTAYNEQFF. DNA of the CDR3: TGTGCCATCAGTGTTCAGACTAGCGGGGGGGTTACCGCCTACAATGAGCAGTTCTTC.

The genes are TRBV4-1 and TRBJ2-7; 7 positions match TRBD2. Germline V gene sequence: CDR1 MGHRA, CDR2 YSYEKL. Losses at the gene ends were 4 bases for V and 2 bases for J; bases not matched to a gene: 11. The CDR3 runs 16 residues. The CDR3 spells CASSPGPQAGAYEQYF. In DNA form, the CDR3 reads TGCGCCAGCAGCCCGGGCCCCCAGGCGGGAGCCTACGAGCAGTACTTC.

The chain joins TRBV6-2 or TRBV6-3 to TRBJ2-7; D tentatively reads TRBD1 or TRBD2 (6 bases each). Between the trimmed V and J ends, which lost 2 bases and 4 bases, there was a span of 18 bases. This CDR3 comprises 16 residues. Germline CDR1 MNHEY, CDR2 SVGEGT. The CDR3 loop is CASSYGLNRAGYEQYF. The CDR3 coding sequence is TGTGCCAGCAGTTACGGCTTGAACAGGGCGGGGTACGAGCAGTACTTC.

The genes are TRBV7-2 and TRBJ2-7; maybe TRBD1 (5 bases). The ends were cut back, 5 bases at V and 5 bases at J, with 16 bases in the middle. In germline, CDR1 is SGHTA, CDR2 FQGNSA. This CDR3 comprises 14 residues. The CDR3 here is CASSTTALLDEQYF. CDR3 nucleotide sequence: TGTGCCAGCAGCACGACAGCGCTGCTAGACGAGCAGTACTTC.

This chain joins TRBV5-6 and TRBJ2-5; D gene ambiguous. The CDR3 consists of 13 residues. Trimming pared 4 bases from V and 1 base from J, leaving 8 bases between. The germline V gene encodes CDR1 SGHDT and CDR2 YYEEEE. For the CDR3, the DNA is TGTGCCAGCAGCCGTCCAGCCCAAGAGACCCAGTACTTC. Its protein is CASSRPAQETQYF.